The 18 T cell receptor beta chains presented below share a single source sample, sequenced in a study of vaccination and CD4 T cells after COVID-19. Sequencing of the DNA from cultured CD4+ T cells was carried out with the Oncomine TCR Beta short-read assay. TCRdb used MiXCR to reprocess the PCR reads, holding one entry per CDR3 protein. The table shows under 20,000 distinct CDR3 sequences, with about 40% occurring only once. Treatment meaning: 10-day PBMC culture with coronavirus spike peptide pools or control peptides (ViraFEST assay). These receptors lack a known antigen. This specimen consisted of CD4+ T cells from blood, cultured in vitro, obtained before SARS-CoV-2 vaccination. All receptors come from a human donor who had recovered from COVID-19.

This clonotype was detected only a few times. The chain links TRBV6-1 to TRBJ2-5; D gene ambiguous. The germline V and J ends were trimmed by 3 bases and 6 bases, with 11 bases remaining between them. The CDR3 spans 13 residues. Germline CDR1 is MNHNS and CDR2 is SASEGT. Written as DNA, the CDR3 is TGTGCCAGCAGTGAGGGTCAGAAGCAGACCCAGTACTTC. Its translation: CASSEGQKQTQYF.

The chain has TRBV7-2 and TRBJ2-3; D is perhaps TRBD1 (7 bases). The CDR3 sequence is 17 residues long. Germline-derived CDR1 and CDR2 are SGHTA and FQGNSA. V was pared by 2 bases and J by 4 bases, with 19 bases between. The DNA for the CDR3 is TGTGCCAGCAGCTTATTGTGGCAGGGGGGCAGGTCAGATACGCAGTATTTT. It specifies CASSLLWQGGRSDTQYF.

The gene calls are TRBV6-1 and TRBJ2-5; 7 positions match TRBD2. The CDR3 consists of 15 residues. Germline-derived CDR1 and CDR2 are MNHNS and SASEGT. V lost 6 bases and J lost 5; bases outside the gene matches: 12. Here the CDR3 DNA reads TGTGCCAGCAGGGGGGGGGGGACGTCGGAGGAGACCCAGTACTTC. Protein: CASRGGGTSEETQYF.

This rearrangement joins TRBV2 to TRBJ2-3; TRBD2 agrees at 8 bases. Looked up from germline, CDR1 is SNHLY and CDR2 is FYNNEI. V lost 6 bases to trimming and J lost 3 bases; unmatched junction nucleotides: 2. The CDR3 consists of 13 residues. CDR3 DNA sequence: TGTGCCAGCAGATTAGCGGGAACAGATACGCAGTATTTT. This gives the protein CASRLAGTDTQYF.

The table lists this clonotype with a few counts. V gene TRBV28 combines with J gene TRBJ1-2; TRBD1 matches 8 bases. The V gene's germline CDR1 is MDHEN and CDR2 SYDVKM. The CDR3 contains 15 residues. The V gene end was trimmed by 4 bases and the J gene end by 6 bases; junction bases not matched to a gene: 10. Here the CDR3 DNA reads TGTGCCAGCAGTTCTCGGACAGGGATCTCCAATGGCTACACCTTC. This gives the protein CASSSRTGISNGYTF.

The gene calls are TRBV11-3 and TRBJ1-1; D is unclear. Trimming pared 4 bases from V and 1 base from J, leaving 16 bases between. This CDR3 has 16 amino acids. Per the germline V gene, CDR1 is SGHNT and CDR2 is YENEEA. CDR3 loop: CASSSFGLDGNTEAFF. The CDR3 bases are TGTGCCAGCAGCTCCTTTGGATTGGACGGGAACACTGAAGCTTTCTTT.

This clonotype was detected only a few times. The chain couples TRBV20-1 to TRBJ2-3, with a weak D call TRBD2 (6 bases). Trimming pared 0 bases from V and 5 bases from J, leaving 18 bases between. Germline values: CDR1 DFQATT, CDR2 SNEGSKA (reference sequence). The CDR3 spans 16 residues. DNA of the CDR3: TGCAGTGCTAGAGATCACGATAGCGGATTCAAAGATACGCAGTATTTT. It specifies CSARDHDSGFKDTQYF.

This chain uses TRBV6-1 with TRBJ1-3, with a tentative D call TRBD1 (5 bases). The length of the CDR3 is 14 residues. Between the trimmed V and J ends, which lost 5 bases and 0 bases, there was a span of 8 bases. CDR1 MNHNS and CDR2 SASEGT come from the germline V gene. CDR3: CASSTGASGNTIYF. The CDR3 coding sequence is TGTGCCAGCAGTACAGGCGCCTCTGGAAACACCATATATTTT.

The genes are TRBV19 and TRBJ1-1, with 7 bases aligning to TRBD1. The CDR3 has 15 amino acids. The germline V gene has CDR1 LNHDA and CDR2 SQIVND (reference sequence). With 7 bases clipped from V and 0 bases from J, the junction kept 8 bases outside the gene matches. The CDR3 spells CASTTGQPMNTEAFF. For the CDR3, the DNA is TGTGCCAGTACCACGGGACAGCCCATGAACACTGAAGCTTTCTTT.

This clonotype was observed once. The CDR3 nucleotides are TGTGCCAGCAGTTCAACAGGGATTAATTCACCCCTCCACTTT. Translating it yields CASSSTGINSPLHF. The V gene is TRBV12-3 or TRBV12-4, the J gene TRBJ1-6; D possibly corresponds to TRBD1 (6 bases). The CDR3 loop spans 14 amino acids. Trimming shortened V by 4 bases and J by 6 bases, and 10 bases separated the two germline ends.

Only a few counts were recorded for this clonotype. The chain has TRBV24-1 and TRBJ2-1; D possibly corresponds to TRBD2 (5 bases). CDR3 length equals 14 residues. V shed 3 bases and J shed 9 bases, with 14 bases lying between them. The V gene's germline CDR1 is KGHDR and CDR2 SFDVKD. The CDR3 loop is CATSDGNPRGEQFF. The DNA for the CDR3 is TGTGCCACCAGTGATGGGAACCCTCGGGGTGAGCAGTTCTTC.

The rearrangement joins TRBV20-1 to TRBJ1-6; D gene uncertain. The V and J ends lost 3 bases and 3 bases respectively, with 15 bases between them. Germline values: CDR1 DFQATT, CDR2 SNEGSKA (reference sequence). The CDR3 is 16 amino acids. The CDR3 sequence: CSARKTGSIYNSPLHF. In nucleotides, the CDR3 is TGCAGTGCTAGGAAGACGGGGTCGATCTATAATTCACCCCTCCACTTT.

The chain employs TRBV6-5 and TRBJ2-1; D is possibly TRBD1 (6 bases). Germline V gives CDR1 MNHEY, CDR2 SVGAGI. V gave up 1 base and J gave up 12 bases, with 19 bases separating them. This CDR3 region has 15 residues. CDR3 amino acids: CASSYFNPTGQRQFF. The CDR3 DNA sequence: TGTGCCAGCAGTTACTTTAACCCGACAGGTCAGAGGCAGTTCTTC.

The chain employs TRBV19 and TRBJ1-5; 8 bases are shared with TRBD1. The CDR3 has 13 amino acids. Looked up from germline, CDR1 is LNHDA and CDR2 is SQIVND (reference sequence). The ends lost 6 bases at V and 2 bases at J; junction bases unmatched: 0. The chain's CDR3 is CASRDRGNQPQHF. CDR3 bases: TGTGCCAGTAGGGACAGGGGCAATCAGCCCCAGCATTTT. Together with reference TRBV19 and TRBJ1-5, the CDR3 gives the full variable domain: DGGITQSPKYLFRKEGQNVTLSCEQNLNHDAMYWYRQDPGQGLRLIYYSQIVNDFQKGDIAEGYSVSREKKESFPLTVTSAQKNPTAFYLCASRDRGNQPQHFGDGTRLSIL.

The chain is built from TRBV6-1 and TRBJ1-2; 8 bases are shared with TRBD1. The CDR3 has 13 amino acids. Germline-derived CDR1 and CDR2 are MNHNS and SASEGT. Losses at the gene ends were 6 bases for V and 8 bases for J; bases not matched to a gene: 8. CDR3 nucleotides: TGTGCCAGCAGCTTGGACAGGGAGATGGGCTACACCTTC. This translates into CASSLDREMGYTF.

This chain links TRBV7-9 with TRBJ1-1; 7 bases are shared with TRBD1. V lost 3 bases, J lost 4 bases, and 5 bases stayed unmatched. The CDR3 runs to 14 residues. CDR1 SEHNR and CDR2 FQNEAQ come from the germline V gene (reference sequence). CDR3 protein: CASSLRRGLTEAFF. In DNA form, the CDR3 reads TGTGCCAGCAGCTTGAGGAGGGGGCTCACTGAAGCTTTCTTT.

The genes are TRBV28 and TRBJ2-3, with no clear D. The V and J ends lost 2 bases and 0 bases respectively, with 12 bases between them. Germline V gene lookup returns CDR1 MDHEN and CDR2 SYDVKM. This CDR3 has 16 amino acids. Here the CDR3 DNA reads TGTGCCAGCAGTTTACCTGGAAGATCTAGCACAGATACGCAGTATTTT. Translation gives CASSLPGRSSTDTQYF.

The CDR3 coding sequence is TGTGCCAGCAGACTTGGGACAGGGTATAATTCACCCCTCCACTTT. It is translated as CASRLGTGYNSPLHF. V gene TRBV12-3 or TRBV12-4 combines with J gene TRBJ1-6; 9 bases agree with TRBD1. V lost 6 bases to trimming and J lost 4 bases; unmatched junction nucleotides: 4. The CDR3 sequence is 15 residues long.